This entry lists 21 T cell receptor beta chains sequenced from one sample in a study of blood T cells in healthy people across ages. Through a sample-barcoded 5' primer and a J-beta primer mix, a second PCR was run for roughly 6 to 12 cycles. Using its own MiXCR run on the 5' RACE reads, TCRdb lists one record per CDR3 protein. The repertoire holds about 930,000 distinct CDR3 sequences, about 27% seen once, with roughly a tenth in the top ten. This sample was shared with a second study, whose subject was T cells of mothers and their children.

The sample was blood. These receptors all come from a woman between 35 and 50 years old in good health.

The rearrangement joins TRBV28 to TRBJ2-1; 11 nucleotides align to TRBD2. Germline CDR1 reads MDHEN; CDR2 reads SYDVKM. The V and J ends lost 6 bases and 9 bases, in that order; junction bases with no gene match: 4. The CDR3 has 13 amino acids. The CDR3 is CASRPGLAAEQFF. The CDR3 DNA is TGTGCCAGCAGACCGGGACTAGCGGCTGAGCAGTTCTTC.

The chain is built from TRBV12-3 or TRBV12-4 and TRBJ2-7, with D possibly TRBD2 on 5 matching bases. The CDR3 extends over 14 amino acids. Trimming removed 7 bases at V and 2 bases at J, with 15 bases between. The CDR3 bases are TGTGCCAGCAATAATTTCGGAGGCCCCTACGAGCAGTACTTC. It translates to CASNNFGGPYEQYF.

This clonotype was observed many times. The rearrangement uses TRBV29-1 and TRBJ2-1; D call uncertain. Germline loops: CDR1 SQVTM, CDR2 ANQGSEA. This CDR3 is built from 10 residues. V was shortened by 6 bases and J by 6 bases, with 6 bases between the two germline ends. CDR3 nucleotides: TGCAGCGTGTTCAGCAATGAGCAGTTCTTC. This sequence encodes CSVFSNEQFF.

The gene calls are TRBV12-3 or TRBV12-4 and TRBJ2-3; 13 bases line up with TRBD2. There are 15 residues in the CDR3. The ends lost 10 bases at V and 5 bases at J; junction bases unmatched: 9. DNA of the CDR3: TGTGCCACCAATGTACTAGCGGGAGGGGGAGATACGCAGTATTTT. This encodes CATNVLAGGGDTQYF.

The sample holds many counts of this clonotype. The chain is built from TRBV7-3 and TRBJ2-3; 7 nucleotides match TRBD1. The germline V gene encodes CDR1 SGHTA and CDR2 FQGTGA. The CDR3 is made up of 15 amino acids. V lost 4 bases, J lost 4 bases, and 8 bases stayed unmatched. Here the CDR3 DNA reads TGTGCCAGCAGCTCCCAAGGACAGGTAGCAGATACGCAGTATTTT. Its protein is CASSSQGQVADTQYF.

V usage is TRBV6-1 and J usage is TRBJ1-2; D might be TRBD1 (5 bases). Trimming took 2 bases from V and 3 from J, leaving 16 bases between them. This CDR3 spans 16 amino acids. Germline assignment: CDR1 MNHNS and CDR2 SASEGT. This CDR3 is CASSETRGAAYYGYTF. DNA of the CDR3: TGTGCCAGCAGTGAAACCCGTGGGGCGGCGTACTATGGCTACACCTTC.

Comment on this clonotype: A much larger clone differs from this one at a single base, so this may be a read error. The chain has TRBV7-2 and TRBJ2-7, with 8 nucleotides matching TRBD1. This CDR3 contains 13 residues. The germline CDR1 and CDR2 sequences are SGHTA and FQGNSA. For the CDR3, the DNA is TGTGCCAGCAGAGGACAGGGAAATAACGAGCAGGACTTC. Its protein is CASRGQGNNEQDF.

The count of this clonotype is one. The genes are TRBV20-1 and TRBJ2-3, with TRBD2 matching over 8 bases. V lost 6 bases to trimming and J lost 8 bases; unmatched junction nucleotides: 16. This CDR3 is 15 amino acids long. Per the germline V gene, CDR1 is DFQATT and CDR2 is SNEGSKA (reference sequence). The CDR3 nucleotides are TGCAGTGCCGTTCTCCCCGGGGGGGGAAGGGGTACGCAGTATTTT. Its protein is CSAVLPGGGRGTQYF.

The chain carries TRBV6-4 and TRBJ2-1; no definite D call. TRBJ2-7 explains the end of the DNA better; the J call may be wrong. CDR3 length equals 16 residues. Per the germline V gene, CDR1 is MRHNA and CDR2 is SNTAGT. As DNA, the CDR3 is TGTGCCAGCAGTGAGACTTGGCGTAGCTCCTACAATGAGCAGTACTTC. The encoded protein is CASSETWRSSYNEQYF.

The chain is built from TRBV4-3 and TRBJ1-5; D is unresolved. CDR3 size: 15 residues. V lost 0 bases to trimming and J lost 8 bases, with 14 bases between them. The V gene's germline CDR1 is LGHNA and CDR2 YSLEER. The CDR3 reads CASSQDLGILKPQHF. The CDR3 DNA is TGCGCCAGCAGCCAAGATCTTGGCATCCTCAAGCCCCAGCATTTT.

Only a few counts were recorded for this clonotype. The rearrangement links TRBV7-2 to TRBJ2-5; D is uncertain. Trimming pared 0 bases from V and 4 bases from J, leaving 9 bases between. From germline, CDR1 is SGHTA and CDR2 FQGNSA. CDR3 length: 14 amino acids. CDR3 residues: CASSLAGMGETQYF. The DNA for the CDR3 is TGTGCCAGCAGCTTAGCAGGGATGGGAGAGACCCAGTACTTC.

Of note for this clonotype: A much larger clone sits a single nucleotide away, making a read error possible. The chain combines TRBV25-1 with TRBJ2-4; D remains ambiguous. The CDR3 sequence is 17 residues long. V lost 5 bases and J lost 13, with 30 bases in between. CDR1 and CDR2 from the germline V gene are MGHDK and SYGVNS. CDR3 amino acids: CASSPSQTDYTYNEQYF. CDR3 sequence (DNA): TGTGCCAGCAGTCCATCACAGACTGATTACACCTACAATGAGCAGTACTTC.

The rearrangement joins TRBV4-2 to TRBJ2-3; D may be TRBD1 or TRBD2 (5 bases each). The germline CDR1 and CDR2 sequences are LGHNA and YNFKEQ. This CDR3 region has 15 residues. Trimming left V 0 bases short and J 6 bases short, with 13 bases between. DNA of the CDR3: TGTGCCAGCAGCCAAGAGGGACCTGGGTGGGATACGCAGTATTTT. This translates into CASSQEGPGWDTQYF.

In this sample, this clonotype turned up many times. CDR3 in amino acids: CASSLGVYEQYF. The CDR3 nucleotides are TGTGCCAGCAGTTTAGGAGTCTACGAGCAGTACTTC. V is TRBV28 and J is TRBJ2-7; unclear D gene. This CDR3 has 12 residues. V lost 2 bases, J lost 3 bases, and 5 bases lay in between. Germline V gives CDR1 MDHEN, CDR2 SYDVKM.

On this clonotype itself: A much larger clone differs from this one at a single base, so this may be a read error. The chain uses TRBV27 and TRBJ2-1, with 8 bases that match TRBD1. This CDR3 spans 17 amino acids. Germline lookup yields CDR1 MNHEY and CDR2 SMNVEV (reference sequence). Unmatched junction bases numbered 15, after V lost 5 bases and J lost 6 bases. CDR3 residues: CASSPSISRDRCNEQFF. The CDR3 bases are TGTGCCAGCAGTCCTTCAATTTCCCGGGACAGGTGCAATGAGCAGTTCTTC.

Note on this clonotype: A read error may explain this, as a much larger clone is one base away. The chain employs TRBV7-9 and TRBJ1-6, with D possibly matching TRBD1 (6 bases). The germline V gene encodes CDR1 SEHNR and CDR2 FQNEAQ (reference sequence). This CDR3 has 15 amino acids. The V and J ends lost 5 bases and 9 bases respectively, with 17 bases between them. CDR3 sequence: CASSPRGVFGSPLHF. In DNA form, the CDR3 reads TGTGCCAGCAGCCCCAGGGGTGTCTTTGGTTCACCCCTCCACTTT.

This clonotype was found many times. This chain links TRBV10-2 with TRBJ1-2, with 12 positions matching TRBD1. Trimming cost V 4 bases and J 6 bases; bases outside gene matches: 3. From germline, CDR1 is WSHSY and CDR2 SAAADI. This CDR3 is 14 amino acids long. The CDR3 is CASSGDRGLDGYTF. The CDR3 region has the DNA TGCGCCAGCAGTGGGGACAGGGGGCTAGATGGCTACACCTTC.

The J gene is TRBJ1-1, the V gene TRBV7-8, with D hard to call. The germline V gene has CDR1 SGHVS and CDR2 FQNEAQ. The CDR3 totals 15 residues. V was shortened by 2 bases and J by 4 bases, with 14 bases between the two germline ends. CDR3 coding DNA: TGTGCCAGCAGCTTATGGCCAGAAAGAGGCACTGAAGCTTTCTTT. Translated: CASSLWPERGTEAFF.

The rearrangement links TRBV20-1 to TRBJ2-7; D is uncertain. Trimming stripped 1 base from V and 1 base from J, with 8 bases between. CDR3 length: 13 amino acids. The germline CDR1 and CDR2 sequences are DFQATT and SNEGSKA (reference sequence). The CDR3 sequence: CSARGSHSYEQYF. In DNA, the CDR3 is TGCAGTGCTAGAGGGTCACATTCCTACGAGCAGTACTTC.

The rearrangement links TRBV5-1 to TRBJ1-2; maybe TRBD1 (5 bases). This CDR3 is 15 amino acids long. In germline, CDR1 is SGHRS, CDR2 YFSETQ. The V end was cut by 2 bases, the J end by 7 bases, with 18 bases between. CDR3 loop: CASSFEGLGRSGYTF. Written as DNA, the CDR3 is TGCGCCAGCAGCTTTGAGGGACTGGGAAGGTCTGGCTACACCTTC.

This clonotype has ten or more counts. This rearrangement joins TRBV4-1 to TRBJ2-1; 8 bases fit TRBD2. The CDR3 has 14 residues. Germline V gene lookup returns CDR1 MGHRA and CDR2 YSYEKL. With V trimmed by 1 base and J by 8 bases, 4 bases remained unmatched. The CDR3 sequence is CASSQVGGADEQFF. Written as DNA, the CDR3 is TGCGCCAGCAGCCAAGTCGGGGGGGCTGATGAGCAGTTCTTC.